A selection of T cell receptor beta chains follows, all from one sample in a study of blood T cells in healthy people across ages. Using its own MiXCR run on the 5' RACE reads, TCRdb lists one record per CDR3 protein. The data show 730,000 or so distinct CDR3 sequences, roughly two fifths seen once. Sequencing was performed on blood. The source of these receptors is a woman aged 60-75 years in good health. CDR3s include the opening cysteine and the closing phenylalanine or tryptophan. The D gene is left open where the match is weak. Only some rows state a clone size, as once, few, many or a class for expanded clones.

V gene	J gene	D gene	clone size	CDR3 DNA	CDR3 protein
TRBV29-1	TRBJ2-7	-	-	TGCAGCGTTGAACCAGGATTAGCGCAAAGCGGCAATGAGCAGTACTTC	CSVEPGLAQSGNEQYF
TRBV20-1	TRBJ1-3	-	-	TGCAGTGCTAGAGTGGGTACCCACTCTGGAAACACCATATATTTT	CSARVGTHSGNTIYF
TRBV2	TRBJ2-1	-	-	TGTGCCAGCAGGGCGACTAGGGCCTACAATGAGCAGTTCTTC	CASRATRAYNEQFF
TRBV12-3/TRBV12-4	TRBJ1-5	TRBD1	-	TGTGCCAGCAGTTTTTTCCGGACAGGGGGCCAGCCCCAGCATTTT	CASSFFRTGGQPQHF
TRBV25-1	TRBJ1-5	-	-	TGTGCCAGCAGTGAGGGGTTTAACAGCAATCAGCCCCAGCATTTT	CASSEGFNSNQPQHF
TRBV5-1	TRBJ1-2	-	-	TGCGCCAGCAGAACCGACAGCTCGAACTATGGCTACACCTTC	CASRTDSSNYGYTF
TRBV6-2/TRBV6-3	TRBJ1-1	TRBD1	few	TGTGCCAGCAGTGGACAGGGGAAGGGTGAAGCTTTCTTT	CASSGQGKGEAFF
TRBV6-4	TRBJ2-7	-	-	TGTGCCAGCAGTGACTACCAAGTCAGGGGGAGGGACGAGCAGTACTTC	CASSDYQVRGRDEQYF
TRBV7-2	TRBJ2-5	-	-	TGTGCCAGCAGTCGTAGCGCATCAGAGACCCAGTACTTC	CASSRSASETQYF
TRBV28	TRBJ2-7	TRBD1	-	TGTGCCAGCAGTTTTGACAGGGCAAGCTCCTACAATGAGCAGTACTTC	CASSFDRASSYNEQYF
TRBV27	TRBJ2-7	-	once	TGTTCCGGACAACCCGGGACACATTACGAGCAGTACTTC	CSGQPGTHYEQYF
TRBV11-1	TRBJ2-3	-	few	TGTGCCAGCAGCGAAGAGGAAGGGGGTCCAGATACGCAGTATTTT	CASSEEEGGPDTQYF
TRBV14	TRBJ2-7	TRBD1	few	TGTGCCAGCAGCCCCGGGACAGGGGGCTCCTACGAGCAGTACTTC	CASSPGTGGSYEQYF
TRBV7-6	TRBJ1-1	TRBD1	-	TGTGCCAGCAGCTTTGGCCTAGGGGGACAGAGACTGAACACTGAAGCTTTCTTT	CASSFGLGGQRLNTEAFF
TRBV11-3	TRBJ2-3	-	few	TGTGCCAGCAGCGAGAACTATGCCACAGATACGCAGTATTTT	CASSENYATDTQYF